These 4 T cell receptor beta chains share one sample of origin, sequenced in a study of cytomegalovirus exposure and HLA in healthy donors. Data came from immunoSEQ multiplex PCR; TCRdb stores just in-frame clones and leaves some out. The table includes some 170,000 clones, 70% to 90% detected once. Sequences were obtained from PBMCs. These receptors were collected from a woman aged 30 to 39 in good health and CMV-seronegative.

V usage is TRBV4-3 and J usage is TRBJ1-2; 9 bases are shared with TRBD1. Germline trimming cut 0 bases from V and 8 bases from J; bases unmatched to any gene: 13. The CDR3 is 17 amino acids. Germline V CDR1 and CDR2: LGHNA, YSLEER. The CDR3 DNA reads as TGCGCCAGCAGCCAAGATAGTCTAGGACAGGGGAGGGGCGGCTACACCTTC. This sequence encodes CASSQDSLGQGRGGYTF.

V usage is TRBV4-3 and J usage is TRBJ1-1, with a weak D call TRBD1 (6 bases). V was clipped by 0 bases and J by 3 bases, with 20 bases between them. This CDR3 is 18 amino acids long. Germline CDR1 LGHNA, CDR2 YSLEER. The CDR3 DNA follows: TGCGCCAGCAGCCAAGATCGGGGAGGGGGAGAAGGGTACACTGAAGCTTTCTTT. This gives the protein CASSQDRGGGEGYTEAFF.

The genes are TRBV5-1 and TRBJ2-5; D uncertain. This CDR3 has 14 residues. Germline CDR1 reads SGHRS; CDR2 reads YFSETQ. V was pared by 0 bases and J by 1 base, with 7 bases between. CDR3 coding DNA: TGCGCCAGCAGCTTGGACCTGGTCCAAGAGACCCAGTACTTC. Amino acids: CASSLDLVQETQYF.

V usage is TRBV30 and J usage is TRBJ2-1; a weak D match, TRBD2 (6 bases). The CDR3 is made up of 12 amino acids. V lost 0 bases and J lost 10, with 10 bases in between. From germline, CDR1 is GTSNPN and CDR2 SVGIG (reference sequence). The CDR3 DNA sequence: TGTGCCTGGAGTGTCGGGGGATGGGAGCAGTTCTTC. This encodes CAWSVGGWEQFF. The full variable domain, rest sourced from reference TRBV30 and TRBJ2-1, is SQTIHQWPATLVQPVGSPLSLECTVEGTSNPNLYWYRQAAGRGLQLLFYSVGIGQISSEVPQNLSASRPQDRQFILSSKKLLLSDSGFYLCAWSVGGWEQFFGPGTRLTVL.